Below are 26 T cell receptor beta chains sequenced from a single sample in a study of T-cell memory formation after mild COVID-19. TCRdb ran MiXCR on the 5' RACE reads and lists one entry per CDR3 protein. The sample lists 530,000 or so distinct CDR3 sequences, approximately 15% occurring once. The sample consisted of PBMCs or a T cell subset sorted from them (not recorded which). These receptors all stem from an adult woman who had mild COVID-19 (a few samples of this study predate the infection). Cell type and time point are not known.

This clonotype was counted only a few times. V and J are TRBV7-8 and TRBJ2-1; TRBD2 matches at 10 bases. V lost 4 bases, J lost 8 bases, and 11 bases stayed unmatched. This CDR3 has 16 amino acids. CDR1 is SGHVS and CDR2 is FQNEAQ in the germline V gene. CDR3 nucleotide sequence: TGTGCCAGCAGCTCGCGTAGAGGACTAGCGGCACATGAGCAGTTCTTC. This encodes CASSSRRGLAAHEQFF.

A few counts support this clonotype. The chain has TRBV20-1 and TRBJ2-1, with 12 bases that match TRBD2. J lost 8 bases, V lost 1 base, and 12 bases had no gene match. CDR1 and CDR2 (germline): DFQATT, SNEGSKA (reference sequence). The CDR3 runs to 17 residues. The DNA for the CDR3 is TGCAGTGCTAGAGGCCTAGCGGGAGGGGAGAGGTACCATGAGCAGTTCTTC. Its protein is CSARGLAGGERYHEQFF.

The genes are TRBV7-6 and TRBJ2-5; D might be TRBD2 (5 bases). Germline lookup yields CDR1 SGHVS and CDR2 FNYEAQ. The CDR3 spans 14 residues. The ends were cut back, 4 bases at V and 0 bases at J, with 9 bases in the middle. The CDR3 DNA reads TGTGCCAGCAGCTCGGACTCATACCAAGAGACCCAGTACTTC. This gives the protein CASSSDSYQETQYF.

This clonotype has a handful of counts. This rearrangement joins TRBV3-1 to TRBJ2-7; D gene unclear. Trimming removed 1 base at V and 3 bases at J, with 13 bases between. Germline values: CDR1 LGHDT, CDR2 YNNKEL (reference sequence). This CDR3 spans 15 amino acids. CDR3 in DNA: TGTGCCAGCAGCCAAGTGTGTCTGAGACACTACGAGCAGTACTTC. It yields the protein CASSQVCLRHYEQYF.

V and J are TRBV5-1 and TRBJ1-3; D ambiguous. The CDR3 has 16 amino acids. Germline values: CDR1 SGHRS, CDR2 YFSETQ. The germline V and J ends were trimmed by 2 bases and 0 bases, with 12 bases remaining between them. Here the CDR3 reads CASSFLGGGSGNTIYF. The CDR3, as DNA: TGCGCCAGCAGCTTTTTGGGAGGCGGCTCTGGAAACACCATATATTTT.

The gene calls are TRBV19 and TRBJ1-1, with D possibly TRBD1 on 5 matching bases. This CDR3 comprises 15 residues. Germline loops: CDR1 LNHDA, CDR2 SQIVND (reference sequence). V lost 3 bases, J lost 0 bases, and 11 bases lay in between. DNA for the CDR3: TGTGCCAGTAGTATTTACGACAGTGTGAACACTGAAGCTTTCTTT. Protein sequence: CASSIYDSVNTEAFF.

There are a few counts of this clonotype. In DNA form, the CDR3 reads TGTGCCACCAGTGATTTGGGGGCGGGAGTTTCCTACAATGAGCAGTTCTTC. Protein: CATSDLGAGVSYNEQFF. The V gene is TRBV24-1, the J gene TRBJ2-1; 7 nucleotides agree with TRBD2. Looked up from germline, CDR1 is KGHDR and CDR2 is SFDVKD. This CDR3 is built from 17 residues. The V and J ends lost 0 bases and 1 base, in that order; junction bases with no gene match: 5.

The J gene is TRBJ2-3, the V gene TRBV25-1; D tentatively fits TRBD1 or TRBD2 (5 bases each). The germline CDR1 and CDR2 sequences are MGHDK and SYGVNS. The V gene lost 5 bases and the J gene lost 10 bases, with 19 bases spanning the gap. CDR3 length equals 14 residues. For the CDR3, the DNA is TGTGCCAGCAGTACAGGAGCGGCCGTCCTAGCGCAGTATTTT. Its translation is CASSTGAAVLAQYF.

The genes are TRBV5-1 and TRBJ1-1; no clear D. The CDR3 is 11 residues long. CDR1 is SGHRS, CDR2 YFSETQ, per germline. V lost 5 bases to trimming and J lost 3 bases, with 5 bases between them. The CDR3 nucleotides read TGCGCCAGCAGACAAGACACTGAAGCTTTCTTT. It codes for CASRQDTEAFF.

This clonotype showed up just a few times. The CDR3 spells CASSLGGSFNEQFF. The CDR3 DNA reads as TGTGCCAGCAGCTTAGGGGGAAGCTTCAATGAGCAGTTCTTC. The rearrangement joins TRBV7-3 to TRBJ2-1; D may be TRBD1 or TRBD2 (5 bases each). CDR1 is SGHTA, CDR2 FQGTGA, per germline. This CDR3 has 14 amino acids. V lost 2 bases to trimming and J lost 6 bases, with 11 bases between them.

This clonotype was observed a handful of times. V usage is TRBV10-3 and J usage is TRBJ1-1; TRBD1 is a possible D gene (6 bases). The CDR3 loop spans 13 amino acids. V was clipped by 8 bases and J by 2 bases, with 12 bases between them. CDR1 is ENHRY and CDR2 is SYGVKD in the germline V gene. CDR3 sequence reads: CAIGSGVNTEAFF. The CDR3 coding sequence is TGTGCCATCGGATCAGGGGTCAACACTGAAGCTTTCTTT.

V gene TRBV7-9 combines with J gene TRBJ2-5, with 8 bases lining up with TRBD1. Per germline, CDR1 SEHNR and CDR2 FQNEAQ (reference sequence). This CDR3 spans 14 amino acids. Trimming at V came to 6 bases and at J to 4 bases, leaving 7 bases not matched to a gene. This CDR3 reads CASRPRGLRETQYF. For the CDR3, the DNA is TGTGCCAGCAGGCCCAGGGGGCTTCGAGAGACCCAGTACTTC.

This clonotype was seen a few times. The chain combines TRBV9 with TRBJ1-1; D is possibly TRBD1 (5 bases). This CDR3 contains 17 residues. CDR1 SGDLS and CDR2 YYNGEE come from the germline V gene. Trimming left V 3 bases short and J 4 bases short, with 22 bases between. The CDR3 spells CASSAEFRAGGGTEAFF. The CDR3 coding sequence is TGTGCCAGCAGCGCCGAGTTCCGAGCGGGGGGAGGCACTGAAGCTTTCTTT.

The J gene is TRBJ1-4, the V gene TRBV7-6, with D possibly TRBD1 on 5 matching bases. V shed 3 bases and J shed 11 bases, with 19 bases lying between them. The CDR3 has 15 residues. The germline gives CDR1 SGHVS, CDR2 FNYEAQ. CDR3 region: CASSLGRRQNAKLFF. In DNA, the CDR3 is TGTGCCAGCAGCTTGGGACGCCGGCAAAATGCTAAACTGTTTTTT.

In DNA, the CDR3 is TGTGCCAGCTCAGGATCCGGACTAGCGGGAGAAATCAATGAGCAGTTCTTC. It encodes CASSGSGLAGEINEQFF. V gene TRBV18 combines with J gene TRBJ2-1; 13 nucleotides agree with TRBD2. The CDR3 has 17 amino acids. Germline V gene lookup returns CDR1 KGHSH and CDR2 LQKENI. Unmatched junction bases numbered 10, after V lost 5 bases and J lost 6 bases.

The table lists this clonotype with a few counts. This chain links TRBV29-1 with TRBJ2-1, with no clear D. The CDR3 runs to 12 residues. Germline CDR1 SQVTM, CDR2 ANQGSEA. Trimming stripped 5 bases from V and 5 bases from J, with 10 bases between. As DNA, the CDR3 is TGCAGCGTTTACTATAGCCACAATGAGCAGTTCTTC. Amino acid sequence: CSVYYSHNEQFF.

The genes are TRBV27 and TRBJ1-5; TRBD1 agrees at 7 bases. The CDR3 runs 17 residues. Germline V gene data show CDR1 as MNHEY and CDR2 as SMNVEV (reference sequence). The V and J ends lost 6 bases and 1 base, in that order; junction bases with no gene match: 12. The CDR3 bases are TGTGCCAGCAGAGGTACCCGGACAGGCAAGAGCAATCAGCCCCAGCATTTT. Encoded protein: CASRGTRTGKSNQPQHF.

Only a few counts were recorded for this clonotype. CDR3 DNA: TGCAGTGCTAGCCGTCCCCACCTTAACTCTGGAAACACCATATATTTT. It yields the protein CSASRPHLNSGNTIYF. The V and J genes are TRBV20-1 and TRBJ1-3; no clear D gene. The V gene lost 3 bases and the J gene lost 0 bases, with 15 bases spanning the gap. The CDR3 totals 16 residues. Per germline, CDR1 DFQATT and CDR2 SNEGSKA (reference sequence).

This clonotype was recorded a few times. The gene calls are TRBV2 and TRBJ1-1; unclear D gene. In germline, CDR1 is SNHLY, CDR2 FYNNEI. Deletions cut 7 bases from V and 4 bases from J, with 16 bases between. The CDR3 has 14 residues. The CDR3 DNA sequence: TGTGCCAGCATCCCGGTCTCGGTCGGCACTGAAGCTTTCTTT. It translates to CASIPVSVGTEAFF.

CDR3 residues: CSPLSEWAYGYTF. CDR3 in DNA: TGCAGTCCCCTGTCGGAGTGGGCCTATGGCTACACCTTC. V is TRBV20-1 and J is TRBJ1-2; D uncertain. V was shortened by 8 bases and J by 4 bases, with 17 bases between the two germline ends. Germline CDR1 reads DFQATT; CDR2 reads SNEGSKA (reference sequence). The CDR3 spans 13 residues.

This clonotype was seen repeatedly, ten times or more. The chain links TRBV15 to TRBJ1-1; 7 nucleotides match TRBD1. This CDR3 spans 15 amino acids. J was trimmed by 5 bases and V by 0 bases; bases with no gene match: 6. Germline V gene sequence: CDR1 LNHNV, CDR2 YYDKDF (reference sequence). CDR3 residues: CATSRDRTGGTEAFF. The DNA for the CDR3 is TGTGCCACCAGCAGAGACCGGACAGGTGGAACTGAAGCTTTCTTT.

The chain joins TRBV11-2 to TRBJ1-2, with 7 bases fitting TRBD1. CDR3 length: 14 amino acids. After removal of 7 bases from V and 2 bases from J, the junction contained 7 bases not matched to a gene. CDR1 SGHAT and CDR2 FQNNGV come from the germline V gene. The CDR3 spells CASIQLQGNYGYTF. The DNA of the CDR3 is TGTGCCAGCATCCAATTACAGGGGAACTATGGCTACACCTTC.

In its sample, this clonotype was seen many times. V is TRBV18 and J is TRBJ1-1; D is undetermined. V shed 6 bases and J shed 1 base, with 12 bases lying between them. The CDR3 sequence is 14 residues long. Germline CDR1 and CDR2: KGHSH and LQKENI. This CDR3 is CASSPIKRNTEAFF. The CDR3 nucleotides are TGTGCCAGCTCCCCGATAAAGCGGAACACTGAAGCTTTCTTT.

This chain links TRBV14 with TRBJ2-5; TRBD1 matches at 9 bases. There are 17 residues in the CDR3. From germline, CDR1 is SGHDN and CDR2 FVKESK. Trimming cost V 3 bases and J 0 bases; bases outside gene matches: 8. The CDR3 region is CASSQETGTGYQETQYF. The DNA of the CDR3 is TGTGCCAGCAGCCAGGAAACCGGGACAGGGTACCAAGAGACCCAGTACTTC. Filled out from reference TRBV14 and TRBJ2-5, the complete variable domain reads EAGVTQFPSHSVIEKGQTVTLRCDPISGHDNLYWYRRVMGKEIKFLLHFVKESKQDESGMPNNRFLAERTGGTYSTLKVQPAELEDSGVYFCASSQETGTGYQETQYFGPGTRLLVL.

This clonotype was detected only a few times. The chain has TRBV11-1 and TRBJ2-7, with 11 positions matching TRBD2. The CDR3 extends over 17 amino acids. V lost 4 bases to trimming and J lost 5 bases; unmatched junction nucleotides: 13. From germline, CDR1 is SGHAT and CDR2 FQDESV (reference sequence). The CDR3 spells CASSSLAGVSPSDEQYF. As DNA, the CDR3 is TGTGCCAGCAGCTCACTAGCGGGAGTATCACCCTCGGACGAGCAGTACTTC.

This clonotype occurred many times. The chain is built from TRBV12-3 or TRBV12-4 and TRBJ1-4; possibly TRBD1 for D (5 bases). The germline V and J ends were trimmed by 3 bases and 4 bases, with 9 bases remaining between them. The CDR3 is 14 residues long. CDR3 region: CASSFQGYNEKLFF. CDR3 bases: TGTGCCAGCAGTTTTCAGGGATATAATGAAAAACTGTTTTTT.